The TCR beta chain under discussion was sequenced for a study of CXCR3-negative and CXCR3-positive naive CD8 T cells. Study results and caveats: Naive CXCR3-positive cells had TRB CDR3s more hydrophobic than those of CXCR3-negative naive cells.

Comments on this clonotype: Antigen specificity is unknown.

The method, 5' RACE with UMI labels, was used to prepare the TRB cDNA libraries. TCRdb re-analyzed the 5' RACE reads; it lists each CDR3 protein once, without DNA. In all, the sample yields some 100,000 distinct CDR3 sequences. The CDR3 is 17 residues long. Germline-derived CDR1 and CDR2 are SGHRS and YFSETQ. Sequenced: naive CXCR3+ CD8+ T cells from blood. Subset in this sample: CD45RO-CCR7+CD27+CD95- naive CD8+ T cells expressing CXCR3 (TNR3+). J is TRBJ2-2 and V is TRBV5-1; TCRdb proposes TRBD1, but this gene call is untestable without DNA. This receptor was obtained from a human donor in good health. Some clones in this sample may be carry-over from other donors' samples. The CDR3 here is CASSLLLQGVNTGELFF.